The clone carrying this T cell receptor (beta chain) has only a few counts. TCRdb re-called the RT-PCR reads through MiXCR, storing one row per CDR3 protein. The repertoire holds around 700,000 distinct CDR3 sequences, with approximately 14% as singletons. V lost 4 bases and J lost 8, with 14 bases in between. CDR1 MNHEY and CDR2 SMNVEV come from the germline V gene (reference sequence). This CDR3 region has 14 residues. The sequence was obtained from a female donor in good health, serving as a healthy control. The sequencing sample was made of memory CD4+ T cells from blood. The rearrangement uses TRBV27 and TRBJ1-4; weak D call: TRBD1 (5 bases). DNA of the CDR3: TGTGCCAGCAGTTCTAACGGGGCAATGGAAAAACTGTTTTTT. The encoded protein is CASSSNGAMEKLFF.